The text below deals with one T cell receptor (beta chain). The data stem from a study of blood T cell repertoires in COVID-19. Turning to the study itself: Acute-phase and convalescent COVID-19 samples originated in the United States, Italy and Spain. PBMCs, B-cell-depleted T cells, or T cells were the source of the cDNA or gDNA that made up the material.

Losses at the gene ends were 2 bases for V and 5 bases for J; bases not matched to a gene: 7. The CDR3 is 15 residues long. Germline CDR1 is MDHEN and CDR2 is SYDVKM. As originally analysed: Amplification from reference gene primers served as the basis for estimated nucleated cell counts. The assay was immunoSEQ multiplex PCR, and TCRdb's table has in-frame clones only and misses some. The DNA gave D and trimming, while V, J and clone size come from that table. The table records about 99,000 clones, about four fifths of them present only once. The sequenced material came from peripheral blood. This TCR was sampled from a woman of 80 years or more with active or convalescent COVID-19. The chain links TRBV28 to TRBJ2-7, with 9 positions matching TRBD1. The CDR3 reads CASSLVGQGRDEQYF. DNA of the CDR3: TGTGCCAGCAGTTTAGTGGGACAGGGAAGGGACGAGCAGTACTTC.